This TCR beta chain comes out of a study of blood T cell repertoires in COVID-19. About the research overall: The origin of the acute and convalescent COVID-19 samples was the United States, Italy and Spain. Sample material is recorded as cDNA or gDNA derived from T cells, B-cell-depleted T cells, or PBMCs.

Only in-frame clones appear in the TCRdb table, and some are missing; sequencing was by immunoSEQ multiplex PCR. The sample has 250,000 to 300,000 clones, roughly 89% seen once. Specimen: peripheral blood. This clonotype originated in a woman aged 25 to 39 with active or convalescent COVID-19.

CDR3 DNA sequence: TGTGCCAGCTCACCGGGACAGGAGGGTTTTCAGCCCCAGCATTTT. It translates to CASSPGQEGFQPQHF. V and J are TRBV18 and TRBJ1-5, with 8 bases that match TRBD1. CDR1 KGHSH and CDR2 LQKENI come from the germline V gene. The V gene end was trimmed by 3 bases and the J gene end by 6 bases; junction bases not matched to a gene: 7. This CDR3 region has 15 residues.